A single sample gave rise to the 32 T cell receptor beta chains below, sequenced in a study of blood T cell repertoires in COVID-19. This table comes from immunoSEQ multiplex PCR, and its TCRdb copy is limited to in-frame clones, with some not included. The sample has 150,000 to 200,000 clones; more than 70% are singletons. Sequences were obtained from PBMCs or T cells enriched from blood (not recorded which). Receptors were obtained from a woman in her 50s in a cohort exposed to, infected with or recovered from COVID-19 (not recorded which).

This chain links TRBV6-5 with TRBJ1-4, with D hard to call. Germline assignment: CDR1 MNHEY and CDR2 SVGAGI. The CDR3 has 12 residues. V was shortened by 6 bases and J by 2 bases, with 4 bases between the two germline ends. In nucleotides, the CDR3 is TGTGCCAGCAGCCGGACTAATGAAAAACTGTTTTTT. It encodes CASSRTNEKLFF.

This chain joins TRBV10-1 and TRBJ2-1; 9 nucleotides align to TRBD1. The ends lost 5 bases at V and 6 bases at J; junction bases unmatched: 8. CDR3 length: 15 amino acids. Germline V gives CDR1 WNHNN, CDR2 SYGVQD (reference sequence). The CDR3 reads CASSQTGGNVNEQFF. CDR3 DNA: TGCGCCAGCAGTCAGACAGGGGGAAATGTCAATGAGCAGTTCTTC.

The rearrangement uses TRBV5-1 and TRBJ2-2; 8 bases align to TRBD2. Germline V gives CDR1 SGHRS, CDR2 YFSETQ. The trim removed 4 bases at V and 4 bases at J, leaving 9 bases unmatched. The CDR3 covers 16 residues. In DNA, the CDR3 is TGCGCCAGCAGCCCGATAGCGGGGAGAGTCACCGGGGAGCTGTTTTTT. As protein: CASSPIAGRVTGELFF.

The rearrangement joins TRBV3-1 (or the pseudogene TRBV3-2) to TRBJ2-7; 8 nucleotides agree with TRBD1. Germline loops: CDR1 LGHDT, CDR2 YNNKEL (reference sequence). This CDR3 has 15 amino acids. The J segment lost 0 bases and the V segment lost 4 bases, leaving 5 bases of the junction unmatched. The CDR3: CASSPRDRSSYEQYF. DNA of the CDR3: TGTGCCAGCAGCCCCCGGGACAGGAGCTCCTACGAGCAGTACTTC.

DNA for the CDR3: TGCGCCAGCAGCTCGAAGACAAGCTCCTACGAGCAGTACTTC. This encodes CASSSKTSSYEQYF. The chain combines TRBV5-1 with TRBJ2-7; D ambiguous. The V gene's germline CDR1 is SGHRS and CDR2 YFSETQ. This CDR3 contains 14 residues. The V and J ends lost 3 bases and 0 bases respectively, with 10 bases between them.

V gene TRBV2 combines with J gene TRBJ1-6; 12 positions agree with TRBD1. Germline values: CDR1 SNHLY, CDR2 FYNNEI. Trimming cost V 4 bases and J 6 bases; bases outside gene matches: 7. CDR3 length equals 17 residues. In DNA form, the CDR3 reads TGTGCCAGCAGTGCACAAGGGGACAGGGGGCTTAATTCACCCCTCCACTTT. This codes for CASSAQGDRGLNSPLHF.

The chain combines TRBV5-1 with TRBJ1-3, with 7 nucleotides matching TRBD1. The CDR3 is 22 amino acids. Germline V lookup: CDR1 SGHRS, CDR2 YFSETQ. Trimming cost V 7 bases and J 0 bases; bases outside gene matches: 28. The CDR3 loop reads CASRSDPGTEIPIGSSGNTIYF. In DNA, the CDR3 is TGCGCCAGCCGCTCCGACCCGGGGACAGAAATTCCAATTGGGAGCTCTGGAAACACCATATATTTT.

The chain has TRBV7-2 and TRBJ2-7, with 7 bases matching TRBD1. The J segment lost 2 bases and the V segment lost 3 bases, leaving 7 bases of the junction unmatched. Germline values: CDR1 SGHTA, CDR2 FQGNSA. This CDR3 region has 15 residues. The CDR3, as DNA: TGTGCCAGCAGCTTTACACCGGGACAGCCCTACGAGCAGTACTTC. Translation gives CASSFTPGQPYEQYF.

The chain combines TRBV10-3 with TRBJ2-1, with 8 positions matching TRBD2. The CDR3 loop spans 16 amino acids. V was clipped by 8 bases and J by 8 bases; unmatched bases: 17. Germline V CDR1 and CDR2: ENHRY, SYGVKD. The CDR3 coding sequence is TGTGCCATCGGGGGTAGGAGCGGGAGAAGTATGGATGAGCAGTTCTTC. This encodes CAIGGRSGRSMDEQFF.

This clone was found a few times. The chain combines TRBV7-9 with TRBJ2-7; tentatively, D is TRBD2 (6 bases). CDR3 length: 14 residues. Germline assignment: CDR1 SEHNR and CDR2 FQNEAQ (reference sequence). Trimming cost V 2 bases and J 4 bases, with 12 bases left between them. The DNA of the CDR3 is TGTGCCAGCAGCTTAAGGAGGGGACTGTACGAGCAGTACTTC. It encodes CASSLRRGLYEQYF. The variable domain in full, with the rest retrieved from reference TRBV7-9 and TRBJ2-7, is DTGVSQNPRHKITKRGQNVTFRCDPISEHNRLYWYRQTLGQGPEFLTYFQNEAQLEKSRLLSDRFSAERPKGSFSTLEIQRTEQGDSAMYLCASSLRRGLYEQYFGPGTRLTVT.

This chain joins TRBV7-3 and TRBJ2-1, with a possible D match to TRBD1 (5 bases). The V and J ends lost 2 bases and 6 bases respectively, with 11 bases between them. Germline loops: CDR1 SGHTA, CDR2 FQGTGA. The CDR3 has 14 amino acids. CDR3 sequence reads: CASSLQGYSNEQFF. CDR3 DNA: TGTGCCAGCAGCTTACAGGGCTATAGCAATGAGCAGTTCTTC.

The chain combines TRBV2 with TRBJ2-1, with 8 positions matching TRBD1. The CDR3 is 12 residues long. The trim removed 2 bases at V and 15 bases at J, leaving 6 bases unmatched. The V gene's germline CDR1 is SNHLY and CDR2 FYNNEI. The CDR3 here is CASSERQGMGFF. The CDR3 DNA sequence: TGTGCCAGCAGTGAAAGACAGGGGATGGGGTTCTTC.

The CDR3, as DNA: TGTGCCAGCTCACCGGACAGGGGGTCTATGAACACTGAAGCTTTCTTT. Amino acid sequence: CASSPDRGSMNTEAFF. This chain joins TRBV18 and TRBJ1-1, with TRBD1 matching over 10 bases. Germline CDR1 reads KGHSH; CDR2 reads LQKENI. This CDR3 is 16 amino acids long. J was trimmed by 0 bases and V by 3 bases; bases with no gene match: 4.

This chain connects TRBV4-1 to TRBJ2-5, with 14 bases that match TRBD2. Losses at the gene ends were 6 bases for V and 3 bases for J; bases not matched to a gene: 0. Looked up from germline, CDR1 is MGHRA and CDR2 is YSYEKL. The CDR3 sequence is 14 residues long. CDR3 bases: TGCGCCAGCAGGGGACTAGCGGGAGAAGAGACCCAGTACTTC. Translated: CASRGLAGEETQYF.

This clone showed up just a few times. For the CDR3, the DNA is TGTGCCAGCAGCTTAGATCAGGGCGGAACCGGCGGTGAGCAGTTCTTC. It yields the protein CASSLDQGGTGGEQFF. The chain is built from TRBV7-8 and TRBJ2-1; TRBD1 might be the D (5 bases). Trimming stripped 1 base from V and 9 bases from J, with 19 bases between. The CDR3 loop spans 16 amino acids. Germline lookup yields CDR1 SGHVS and CDR2 FQNEAQ.

This chain's CDR3 is CASSQIGTAPGYGYTF. For the CDR3, the DNA is TGTGCCAGCAGCCAAATCGGGACAGCCCCCGGCTATGGCTACACCTTC. The chain uses TRBV16 and TRBJ1-2; 7 nucleotides line up with TRBD1. Unmatched junction bases numbered 10, after V lost 2 bases and J lost 4 bases. There are 16 residues in the CDR3. Germline CDR1 reads KGHSY; CDR2 reads FQNENV. The whole variable domain, remainder taken from reference TRBV16 and TRBJ1-2, is GEEVAQTPKHLVRGEGQKAKLYCAPIKGHSYVFWYQQVLKNEFKFLISFQNENVFDETGMPKERFSAKCLPNSPCSLEIQATKLEDSAVYFCASSQIGTAPGYGYTFGSGTRLTVV.

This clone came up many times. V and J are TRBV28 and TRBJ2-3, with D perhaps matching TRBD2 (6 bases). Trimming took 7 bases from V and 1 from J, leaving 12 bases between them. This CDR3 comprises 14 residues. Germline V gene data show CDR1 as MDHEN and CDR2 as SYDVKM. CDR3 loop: CASKGGVGTDTQYF. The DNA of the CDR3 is TGTGCCAGCAAAGGCGGGGTAGGCACAGATACGCAGTATTTT.

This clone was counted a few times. The CDR3 loop reads CASSPRLAEASEQYF. CDR3 nucleotides: TGTGCCAGCAGCCCCCGACTAGCCGAGGCGTCCGAGCAGTACTTC. The chain carries TRBV7-3 and TRBJ2-7; 7 nucleotides align to TRBD2. The V gene end was trimmed by 5 bases and the J gene end by 6 bases; junction bases not matched to a gene: 13. This CDR3 is 15 amino acids long. In germline, CDR1 is SGHTA, CDR2 FQGTGA.

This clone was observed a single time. The CDR3 region is CASSSTSGSRIYNEQFF. The CDR3 DNA follows: TGTGCCAGCAGTTCGACTAGCGGGAGCCGGATATACAATGAGCAGTTCTTC. This chain connects TRBV28 to TRBJ2-1; the match to TRBD2 covers 12 bases. Losses at the gene ends were 4 bases for V and 4 bases for J; bases not matched to a gene: 8. Looked up from germline, CDR1 is MDHEN and CDR2 is SYDVKM. The CDR3 is 17 amino acids.

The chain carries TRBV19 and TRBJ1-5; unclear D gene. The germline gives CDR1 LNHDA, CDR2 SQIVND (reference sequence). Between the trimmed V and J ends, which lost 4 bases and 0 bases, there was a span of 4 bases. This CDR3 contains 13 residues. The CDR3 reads CASSTNSNQPQHF. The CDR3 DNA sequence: TGTGCCAGTAGTACCAATAGCAATCAGCCCCAGCATTTT.

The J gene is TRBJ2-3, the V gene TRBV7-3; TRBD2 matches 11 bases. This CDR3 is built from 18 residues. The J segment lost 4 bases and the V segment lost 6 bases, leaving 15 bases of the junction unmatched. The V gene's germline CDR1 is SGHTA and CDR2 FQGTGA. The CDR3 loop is CASSLFSPTSGTADTQYF. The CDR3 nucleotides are TGTGCCAGCAGTTTATTCTCCCCGACTAGCGGGACGGCAGATACGCAGTATTTT.

The CDR3 region has the DNA TGTGCCAGCAGCCCCCGTTGGAGACAGGCCTCTGGAAACACCATATATTTT. Translation gives CASSPRWRQASGNTIYF. V gene TRBV3-1 (or the pseudogene TRBV3-2) combines with J gene TRBJ1-3, with D possibly being TRBD1 (6 bases). The V gene's germline CDR1 is LGHDT and CDR2 YNNKEL (reference sequence). This CDR3 has 17 amino acids. Trimming removed 4 bases at V and 0 bases at J, with 16 bases between.

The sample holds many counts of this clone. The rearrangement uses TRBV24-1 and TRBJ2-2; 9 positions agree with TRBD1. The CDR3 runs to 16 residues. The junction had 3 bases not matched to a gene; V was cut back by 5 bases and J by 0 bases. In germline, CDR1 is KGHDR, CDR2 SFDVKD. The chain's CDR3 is CATSGWTGANTGELFF. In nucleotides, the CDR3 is TGTGCCACCAGTGGCTGGACAGGGGCGAACACCGGGGAGCTGTTTTTT.

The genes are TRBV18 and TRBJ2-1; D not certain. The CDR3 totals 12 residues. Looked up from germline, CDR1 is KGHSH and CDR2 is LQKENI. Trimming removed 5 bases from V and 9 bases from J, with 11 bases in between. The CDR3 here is CASSALNSEQFF. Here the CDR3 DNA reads TGTGCCAGCTCAGCCCTCAATAGTGAGCAGTTCTTC.

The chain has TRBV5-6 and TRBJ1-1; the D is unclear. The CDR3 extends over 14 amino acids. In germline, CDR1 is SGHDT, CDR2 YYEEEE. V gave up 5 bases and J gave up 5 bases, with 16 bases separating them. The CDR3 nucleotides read TGTGCCAGCAGTTTCCTCGGGGAGGGTACTGAAGCTTTCTTT. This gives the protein CASSFLGEGTEAFF.

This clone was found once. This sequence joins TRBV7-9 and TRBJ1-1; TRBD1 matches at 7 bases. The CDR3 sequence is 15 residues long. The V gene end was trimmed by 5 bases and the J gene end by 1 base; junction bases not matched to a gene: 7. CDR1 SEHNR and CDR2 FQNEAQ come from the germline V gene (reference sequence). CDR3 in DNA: TGTGCCAGCAGCCAGGGACAGCCACAGAACACTGAAGCTTTCTTT. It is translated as CASSQGQPQNTEAFF.

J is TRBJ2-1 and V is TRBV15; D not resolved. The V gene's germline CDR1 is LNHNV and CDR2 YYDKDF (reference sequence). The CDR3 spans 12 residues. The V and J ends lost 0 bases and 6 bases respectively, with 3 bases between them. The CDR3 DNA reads TGTGCCACCAGCAGAGACAGCAATGAGCAGTTCTTC. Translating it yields CATSRDSNEQFF.

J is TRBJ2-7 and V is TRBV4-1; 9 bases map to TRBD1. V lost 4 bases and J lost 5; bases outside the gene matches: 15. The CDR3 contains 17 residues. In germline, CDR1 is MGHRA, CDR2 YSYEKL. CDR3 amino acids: CASSRADGTGTLNEQYF. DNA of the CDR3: TGCGCCAGCAGCCGGGCCGATGGGACAGGGACGTTGAACGAGCAGTACTTC.

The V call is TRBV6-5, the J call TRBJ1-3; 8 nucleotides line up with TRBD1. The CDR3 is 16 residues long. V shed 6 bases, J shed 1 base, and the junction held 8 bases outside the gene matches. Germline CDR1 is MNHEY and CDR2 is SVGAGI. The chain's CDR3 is CASSYRGLDSGNTIYF. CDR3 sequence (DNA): TGTGCCAGCAGCTACAGGGGGTTGGATTCTGGAAACACCATATATTTT.

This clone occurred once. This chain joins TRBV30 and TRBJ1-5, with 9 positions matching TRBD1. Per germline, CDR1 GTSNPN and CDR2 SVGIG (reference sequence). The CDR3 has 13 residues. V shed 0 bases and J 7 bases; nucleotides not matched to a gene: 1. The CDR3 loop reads CAWSVQGAQPQHF. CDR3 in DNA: TGTGCCTGGAGTGTACAGGGGGCGCAGCCCCAGCATTTT.

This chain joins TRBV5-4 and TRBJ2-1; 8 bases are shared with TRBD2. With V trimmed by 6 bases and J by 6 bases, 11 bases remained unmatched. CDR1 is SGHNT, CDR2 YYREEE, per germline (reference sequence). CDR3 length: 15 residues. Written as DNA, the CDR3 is TGTGCCAGCAACTCTTGGGGACTAGATCGCAATGAGCAGTTCTTC. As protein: CASNSWGLDRNEQFF.

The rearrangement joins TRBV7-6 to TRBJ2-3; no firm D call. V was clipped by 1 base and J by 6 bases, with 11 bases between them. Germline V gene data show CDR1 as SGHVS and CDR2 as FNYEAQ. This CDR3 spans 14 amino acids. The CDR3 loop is CASSLGNLWDTQYF. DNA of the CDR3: TGTGCCAGCAGCTTAGGAAATCTATGGGATACGCAGTATTTT.